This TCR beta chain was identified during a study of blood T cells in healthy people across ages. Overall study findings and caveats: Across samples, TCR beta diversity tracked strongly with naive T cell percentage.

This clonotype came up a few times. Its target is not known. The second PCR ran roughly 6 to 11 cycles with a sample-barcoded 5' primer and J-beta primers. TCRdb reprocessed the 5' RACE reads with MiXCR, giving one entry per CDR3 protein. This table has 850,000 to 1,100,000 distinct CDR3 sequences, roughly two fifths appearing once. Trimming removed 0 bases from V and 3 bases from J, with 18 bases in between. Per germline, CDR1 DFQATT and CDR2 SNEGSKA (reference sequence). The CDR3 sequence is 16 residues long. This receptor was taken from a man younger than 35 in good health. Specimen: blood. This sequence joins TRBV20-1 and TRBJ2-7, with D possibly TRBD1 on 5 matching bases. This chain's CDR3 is CSARDLGQHRSYEQYF. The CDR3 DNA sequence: TGCAGTGCTAGAGATTTAGGGCAGCACAGGAGCTACGAGCAGTACTTC.